The source of this T cell receptor beta chain is a study of cytomegalovirus exposure and HLA in healthy donors. Overall study results and limits: Later analysis demonstrated an association between a missense DCLRE1C variant and TCR beta V- and J-gene trimming. TRBV6-2, TRBV6-3 and some other V segments were unresolvable in 87-base-pair reads.

This clone has only one observation. The antigen remains unidentified. The ends lost 1 base at V and 4 bases at J; junction bases unmatched: 6. In germline, CDR1 is SGHAT, CDR2 FQDESV (reference sequence). CDR3 length: 15 residues. 13 Jbeta primers and 60 Vbeta primers were used for the PCR. Clones were read by immunoSEQ multiplex PCR, and TCRdb kept only the in-frame ones, dropping some. The sample holds 150,000 to 200,000 clones, 80% seen once. The source is a man aged 25 to 45 in good health and CMV-seronegative. Specimen: PBMCs. V and J are TRBV11-1 and TRBJ2-7, with TRBD2 matching 8 bases. The chain's CDR3 is CASSLELAEKYEQYF. DNA for the CDR3: TGTGCCAGCAGCTTAGAACTAGCGGAAAAATACGAGCAGTACTTC. Supplemented by reference TRBV11-1 and TRBJ2-7, the full variable domain reads EAEVAQSPRYKITEKSQAVAFWCDPISGHATLYWYRQILGQGPELLVQFQDESVVDDSQLPKDRFSAERLKGVDSTLKIQPAELGDSAMYLCASSLELAEKYEQYFGPGTRLTVT.